The source of this TCR beta chain is a study of T cells in Graves' hyperthyroidism and ophthalmopathy. In the study overall: Peripheral blood was acquired at first diagnosis, ahead of any therapy whatsoever.

Only a few counts were recorded for this clonotype. Antigen unknown. Study-wide results and caveats: Before onset, by a median of approximately 5.9 months, the model predicted ophthalmopathy.

Amplification of TCR beta CDR3 regions used RNA as the template. First-round RT-PCR of the TCR CDR3 relied on the HTBI primer set. From the multiplex PCR reads, TCRdb called clonotypes with MiXCR, one entry per CDR3 protein. The sample consists of approximately 600,000 distinct CDR3 sequences, about a fifth of them appearing once. Patients showing uncontrolled infection, other autoimmune disease, pregnancy or lactation were ineligible. Thyroid ultrasound and orbital computed tomography, with clinical symptoms and serum thyroxine and TRAb, informed diagnoses. The ends were cut back, 6 bases at V and 3 bases at J, with 15 bases in the middle. This CDR3 is 14 amino acids long. CDR1 is MNHEY and CDR2 is SMNVEV in the germline V gene (reference sequence).

The chain uses TRBV27 and TRBJ2-7, with a possible D match to TRBD1 (5 bases). This receptor was obtained from a man younger than 40 with Graves' ophthalmopathy. The specimen sequenced was blood. The CDR3: CASRPLGRLYEQYF. The CDR3 nucleotides read TGTGCCAGCAGGCCCTTGGGGCGACTCTACGAGCAGTACTTC.